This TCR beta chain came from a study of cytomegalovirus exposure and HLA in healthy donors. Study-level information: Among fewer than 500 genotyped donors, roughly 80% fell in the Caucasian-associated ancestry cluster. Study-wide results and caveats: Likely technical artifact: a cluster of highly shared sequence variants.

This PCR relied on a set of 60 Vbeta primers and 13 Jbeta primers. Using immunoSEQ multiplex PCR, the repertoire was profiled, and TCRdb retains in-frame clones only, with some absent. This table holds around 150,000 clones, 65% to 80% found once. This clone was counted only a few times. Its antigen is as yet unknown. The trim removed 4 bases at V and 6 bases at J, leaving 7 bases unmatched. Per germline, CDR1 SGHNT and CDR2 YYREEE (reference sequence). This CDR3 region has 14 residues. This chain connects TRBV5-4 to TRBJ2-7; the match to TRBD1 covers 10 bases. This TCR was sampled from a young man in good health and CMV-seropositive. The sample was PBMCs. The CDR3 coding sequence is TGTGCCAGCAGCCCGGGACAGGGGCTTGGCGAGCAGTACGTC. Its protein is CASSPGQGLGEQYV.